The 19 T cell receptor beta chains presented below share a single source sample, sequenced in a study of Graves' ophthalmopathy and Graves' hyperthyroidism. RNA transcripts served as template for amplifying TCR beta CDR3 sequences. The library came from an HTBI-primed first-round RT-PCR and a second-round multiplex PCR. TCRdb re-derived calls from the multiplex PCR reads in MiXCR, one entry per CDR3 protein. The top ten clones hold roughly 39% of a sample with about 220,000 distinct CDR3 sequences, about 22% of them seen once. Sample: peripheral blood. All receptors come from a woman between 45 and 65 years old with Graves' ophthalmopathy.

This clonotype was counted ten times or more. The chain couples TRBV28 to TRBJ2-4; 8 positions match TRBD1. The V and J ends lost 5 bases and 1 base, in that order; junction bases with no gene match: 4. Germline CDR1 reads MDHEN; CDR2 reads SYDVKM. The CDR3 sequence is 15 residues long. The CDR3 region is CASSPTGGAKNIQYF. DNA for the CDR3: TGTGCCAGCAGTCCTACAGGGGGTGCCAAAAACATTCAGTACTTC.

In its sample, this clonotype was seen many times. The chain is built from TRBV20-1 and TRBJ1-6; maybe TRBD1 (5 bases). The germline CDR1 and CDR2 sequences are DFQATT and SNEGSKA (reference sequence). This CDR3 has 13 amino acids. The V gene lost 8 bases and the J gene lost 7 bases, with 15 bases spanning the gap. The CDR3 coding sequence is TGCAGTCCTTCAGGGAGTAGAAATTCACCCCTCCACTTT. Translating it yields CSPSGSRNSPLHF.

The rearrangement uses TRBV27 and TRBJ2-5; TRBD2 agrees at 8 bases. Trimming removed 2 bases from V and 7 bases from J; junction bases left unmatched: 27. Germline lookup yields CDR1 MNHEY and CDR2 SMNVEV (reference sequence). The CDR3 is made up of 21 amino acids. The CDR3 coding sequence is TGTGCCAGCAGTTTAAGCCCCACCCAGAAAGCGGGGGAGTTGTTCCGAGGGACCCAGTACTTC. Protein product: CASSLSPTQKAGELFRGTQYF.

This clonotype showed up many times. V gene TRBV29-1 combines with J gene TRBJ2-7; 7 bases map to TRBD1. Losses at the gene ends were 6 bases for V and 1 base for J; bases not matched to a gene: 3. The CDR3 consists of 12 residues. The germline gives CDR1 SQVTM, CDR2 ANQGSEA. Here the CDR3 DNA reads TGCAGCGTGGGGGACAGATCCTACGAGCAGTACTTC. This gives the protein CSVGDRSYEQYF.

In its sample, this clonotype was seen many times. The rearrangement joins TRBV2 to TRBJ2-7, with 8 positions matching TRBD2. Germline V CDR1 and CDR2: SNHLY, FYNNEI. J lost 0 bases, V lost 8 bases, and 6 bases had no gene match. This CDR3 has 14 amino acids. The CDR3 reads CASLTAGGSYEQYF. DNA for the CDR3: TGTGCCAGCCTGACGGCGGGAGGCTCCTACGAGCAGTACTTC. The variable domain in full, with the rest retrieved from reference TRBV2 and TRBJ2-7, is EPEVTQTPSHQVTQMGQEVILRCVPISNHLYFYWYRQILGQKVEFLVSFYNNEISEKSEIFDDQFSVERPDGSNFTLKIRSTKLEDSAMYFCASLTAGGSYEQYFGPGTRLTVT.

This clonotype was found many times. The chain is built from TRBV29-1 and TRBJ2-7; possible D gene TRBD1, 6 bases. Trimming removed 6 bases at V and 6 bases at J, with 15 bases between. The CDR3 loop spans 12 amino acids. CDR1 SQVTM and CDR2 ANQGSEA come from the germline V gene. The CDR3: CSVGTPRGEQYF. Here the CDR3 DNA reads TGCAGCGTGGGGACACCTCGGGGCGAGCAGTACTTC.

This clonotype came up many times. This sequence joins TRBV11-1 and TRBJ2-7, with TRBD2 matching 11 bases. Trimming at V came to 3 bases and at J to 6 bases, leaving 13 bases not matched to a gene. Germline V gene data show CDR1 as SGHAT and CDR2 as FQDESV (reference sequence). The CDR3 is 17 amino acids. The CDR3 DNA reads as TGTGCCAGCAGCTTCACGGGGAGCCTAGCGGGAGGAGGCGAGCAGTACTTC. This encodes CASSFTGSLAGGGEQYF.

This clonotype has at least ten counts. The chain joins TRBV30 to TRBJ2-7; D is possibly TRBD2 (5 bases). Trimming took off 2 bases at V and 6 bases at J, with 14 bases between the two ends. This CDR3 contains 13 residues. Per the germline V gene, CDR1 is GTSNPN and CDR2 is SVGIG (reference sequence). The CDR3 DNA reads as TGTGCCTGGAGTCCACGGACTGCTACCGAGCAGTACTTC. Residues: CAWSPRTATEQYF.

This clonotype was detected ten times or more. The V call is TRBV12-3 or TRBV12-4, the J call TRBJ2-6; D tentatively fits TRBD1 or TRBD2 (5 bases each). Trimming took off 7 bases at V and 3 bases at J, with 13 bases between the two ends. The length of the CDR3 is 15 residues. The CDR3 here is CASTFTGGGANVLTF. In DNA form, the CDR3 reads TGTGCCAGCACTTTCACAGGAGGTGGGGCCAACGTCCTGACTTTC.

In this sample, this clonotype turned up many times. The rearrangement uses TRBV19 and TRBJ2-7; a weak D match, TRBD1 (5 bases). Germline assignment: CDR1 LNHDA and CDR2 SQIVND (reference sequence). This CDR3 region has 14 residues. V lost 10 bases, J lost 2 bases, and 18 bases lay in between. CDR3 loop: CATSRKGNAYEQYF. Written as DNA, the CDR3 is TGTGCCACAAGTCGAAAGGGGAATGCCTACGAGCAGTACTTC.

V is TRBV12-3 or TRBV12-4 and J is TRBJ1-2; possibly TRBD1 for D (5 bases). The CDR3 extends over 13 amino acids. The germline V and J ends were trimmed by 6 bases and 6 bases, with 14 bases remaining between them. The CDR3 sequence: CASSPSRGDGYTF. In nucleotides, the CDR3 is TGTGCCAGCAGCCCATCAAGAGGGGATGGCTACACCTTC.

The chain carries TRBV7-2 and TRBJ1-5; D not resolved. V lost 3 bases, J lost 3 bases, and 9 bases lay in between. Germline V gives CDR1 SGHTA, CDR2 FQGNSA. The CDR3 runs to 14 residues. In nucleotides, the CDR3 is TGTGCCAGCAGCTTCATGCAGGTCAATCAGCCCCAGCATTTT. It encodes CASSFMQVNQPQHF.

This clonotype was counted a few times. The chain has TRBV11-1 and TRBJ1-5, with TRBD1 matching over 10 bases. The junction had 10 bases not matched to a gene; V was cut back by 5 bases and J by 0 bases. The CDR3 totals 18 residues. CDR1 and CDR2 from the germline V gene are SGHAT and FQDESV (reference sequence). DNA for the CDR3: TGTGCCAGCAGCCTCTGGACAGGGGGGCACCTTAGCAATCAGCCCCAGCATTTT. It translates to CASSLWTGGHLSNQPQHF.

This clonotype was seen repeatedly, ten times or more. The chain joins TRBV6-2 or TRBV6-3 to TRBJ2-2; 8 bases are a match to TRBD2. The CDR3 covers 15 residues. Germline V CDR1 and CDR2: MNHEY, SVGEGT. V dropped 6 bases and J dropped 2; count of bases not matched to a gene: 5. CDR3 DNA sequence: TGTGCCAGCAGGGACGGGAGGGCCAACACCGGGGAGCTGTTTTTT. Amino acid sequence: CASRDGRANTGELFF.

This chain joins TRBV5-1 and TRBJ1-1; no definite D call. The CDR3 extends over 14 amino acids. V shed 1 base and J shed 6 bases, with 13 bases lying between them. The germline gives CDR1 SGHRS, CDR2 YFSETQ. The CDR3 DNA sequence: TGCGCCAGCAGCTTGACCTCAAGTTTCCCTGAAGCTTTCTTT. Its translation: CASSLTSSFPEAFF.

This clonotype was recorded at least ten times. This clone may be a read error of a much larger clone one base away. The J gene is TRBJ2-5, the V gene TRBV3-1; 12 bases match TRBD2. CDR1 LGHDT and CDR2 YNNKEL come from the germline V gene (reference sequence). The ends lost 5 bases at V and 2 bases at J; junction bases unmatched: 0. This CDR3 is 14 amino acids long. The chain's CDR3 is CASSGLAGQETQYF. The CDR3 nucleotides are TGTGCCAGCAGCGGACTAGCGGGACAAGAGACCCAGTACTTC.

This clonotype was recorded at least ten times. The V call is TRBV7-6, the J call TRBJ1-2, with a weak D call TRBD1 (6 bases). CDR3 size: 13 residues. In germline, CDR1 is SGHVS, CDR2 FNYEAQ. Trimming shortened V by 5 bases and J by 1 base, and 8 bases separated the two germline ends. CDR3 protein: CASSDRINYGYTF. The CDR3 bases are TGTGCCAGCAGCGACAGGATTAACTATGGCTACACCTTC.

This clonotype was observed at least ten times. This chain links TRBV12-3 or TRBV12-4 with TRBJ1-2, with 8 bases identical to TRBD1. CDR3 size: 13 residues. Losses at the gene ends were 7 bases for V and 4 bases for J; bases not matched to a gene: 5. The CDR3 region is CASTRGQGYGYTF. The CDR3 DNA reads as TGTGCCAGCACCCGCGGACAGGGCTATGGCTACACCTTC.

The chain links TRBV28 to TRBJ1-2, with 11 bases matching TRBD1. Germline values: CDR1 MDHEN, CDR2 SYDVKM. CDR3 length equals 16 residues. Trimming at V came to 5 bases and at J to 6 bases, leaving 11 bases not matched to a gene. The CDR3 DNA is TGTGCCAGCAGTCCCGAGGGACAGGGGGTGCACAATGGCTACACCTTC. Encoded protein: CASSPEGQGVHNGYTF.